The subject of this entry is one T cell receptor (beta chain). This sample stems from a study of shared clonotypes between healthy human individuals. Some clones are missing from TCRdb's copy, which holds only in-frame ones; the method was immunoSEQ multiplex PCR. The sample contains about 690,000 clones, 80% to 95% of which appear only once. The length of the CDR3 is 15 residues. The V end lost 4 bases, the J end lost 0 bases, and 7 bases lay between the germline ends. Germline-derived CDR1 and CDR2 are SEHNR and FQNEAQ (reference sequence). This receptor was identified in a young man in good health. Some clones in this sample may be carry-over from other donors' samples. The sample consisted of memory CD8+ T cells from PBMCs. The subset here: CD45RO+ cells pooled with CCR7-negative TemRA cells. The V gene is TRBV7-9, the J gene TRBJ2-6, with D unresolved. The chain's CDR3 is CASSSLLSGANVLTF. CDR3 bases: TGTGCCAGCAGCTCCCTCCTCTCTGGGGCCAACGTCCTGACTTTC.